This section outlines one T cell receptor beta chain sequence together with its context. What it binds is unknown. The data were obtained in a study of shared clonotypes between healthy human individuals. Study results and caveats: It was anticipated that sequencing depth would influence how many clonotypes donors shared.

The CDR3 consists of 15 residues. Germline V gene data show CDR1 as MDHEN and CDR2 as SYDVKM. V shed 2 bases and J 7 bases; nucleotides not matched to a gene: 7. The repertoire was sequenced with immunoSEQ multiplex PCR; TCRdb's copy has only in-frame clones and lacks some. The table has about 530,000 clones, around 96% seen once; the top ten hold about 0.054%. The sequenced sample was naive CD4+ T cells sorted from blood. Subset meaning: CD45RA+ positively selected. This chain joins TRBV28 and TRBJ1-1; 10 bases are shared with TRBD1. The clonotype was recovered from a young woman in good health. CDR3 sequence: CASSLDRGRAIEAFF. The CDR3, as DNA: TGTGCCAGCAGTTTAGACAGGGGGCGGGCGATTGAAGCTTTCTTT.